A selection of T cell receptor beta chains follows, all from one sample in a study of T-cell reconstitution after alpha-beta-depleted transplantation in children. A single record per CDR3 protein comes from TCRdb applying MiXCR to the PCR reads. The sample has about 4,500 distinct CDR3 sequences; roughly 24% are singletons. The source was PBMCs, mostly from graft donor cells, collected 60 days after TCRalphabeta/CD19-depleted stem cell transplant. These receptors were obtained from a boy younger than two who had a stem cell transplant for SCID, so the T cells may come from the graft donor. Both conserved end residues are part of each CDR3. The order of the fields is V gene, D gene, CDR3 protein. The D gene is left open where the match is weak.

v_call: TRBV18; d_call: .; cdr3_aa: CASSPQGTYEQYF
v_call: TRBV20-1; d_call: .; cdr3_aa: CSARDAGFAWSNQPQHF
v_call: TRBV21-1; d_call: .; cdr3_aa: CASGHRASTDTQYF
v_call: TRBV3-1; d_call: .; cdr3_aa: CASSYREMDTQYF
v_call: TRBV5-1; d_call: .; cdr3_aa: CASSLGSYNEQFF
v_call: TRBV6-2/TRBV6-3; d_call: TRBD1; cdr3_aa: CASNRQGAREQYF
v_call: TRBV4-2; d_call: TRBD1; cdr3_aa: CASSPPSQRDRGFGTEAFF
v_call: TRBV5-5; d_call: TRBD1; cdr3_aa: CASSWRHRGLDTEAFF
v_call: TRBV28; d_call: .; cdr3_aa: CASSLSPGHRSSYNSPLHF
v_call: TRBV6-5; d_call: .; cdr3_aa: CASRQGPSYGYTF
v_call: TRBV3-1; d_call: TRBD1; cdr3_aa: CASSGQAMNTEAFF
v_call: TRBV25-1; d_call: .; cdr3_aa: CASSEYTTVTGAYEQYF
v_call: TRBV7-2; d_call: .; cdr3_aa: CASSLVAGPNTEAFF
v_call: TRBV6-5; d_call: .; cdr3_aa: CASSRAGSSYEQYF
v_call: TRBV19; d_call: .; cdr3_aa: CASSSVQGWYTEAFF
v_call: TRBV7-9; d_call: .; cdr3_aa: CASSLARGVGNNQPQHF
v_call: TRBV10-3; d_call: .; cdr3_aa: CAISRQLANYGYTF
v_call: TRBV11-1; d_call: .; cdr3_aa: CASSPPPEERQRADTQYF
v_call: TRBV27; d_call: .; cdr3_aa: CASSRDSQGQYF
v_call: TRBV12-3/TRBV12-4; d_call: TRBD1; cdr3_aa: CASSRGQGQETQYF
v_call: TRBV5-5; d_call: .; cdr3_aa: CASSLGGTPYNEQFF
v_call: TRBV4-1; d_call: .; cdr3_aa: CASSQELYGELYGYTF
v_call: TRBV30; d_call: TRBD1; cdr3_aa: CAWGIQGARGQPQHF
v_call: TRBV10-3; d_call: .; cdr3_aa: CAISEQGSNSPLHF
v_call: TRBV29-1; d_call: .; cdr3_aa: CSGGSRQETQYF
v_call: TRBV12-3/TRBV12-4; d_call: .; cdr3_aa: CASTVDSLDTEAFF
v_call: TRBV7-9; d_call: .; cdr3_aa: CASSLAYGGPNTEAFF
v_call: TRBV7-9; d_call: TRBD1; cdr3_aa: CASSLPGTGYGYTF
v_call: TRBV5-5; d_call: TRBD2; cdr3_aa: CASSSGGSNNEQFF
v_call: TRBV7-9; d_call: .; cdr3_aa: CASSLLGRSNSPLHF
v_call: TRBV15; d_call: TRBD1; cdr3_aa: CATSGGQGGEKLFF
v_call: TRBV20-1; d_call: .; cdr3_aa: CSAEGEVGANVLTF
v_call: TRBV21-1; d_call: .; cdr3_aa: CATPPWLSDEQYF
v_call: TRBV6-5; d_call: .; cdr3_aa: CASSYSRDHYGYTF
v_call: TRBV2; d_call: TRBD2; cdr3_aa: CASKAGGLAADTQYF
v_call: TRBV5-1; d_call: .; cdr3_aa: CASADSLLNTEAFF
v_call: TRBV20-1; d_call: TRBD1; cdr3_aa: CSAIQGDAEAFF
v_call: TRBV27; d_call: .; cdr3_aa: CASSRDRNSYEQYF
v_call: TRBV20-1; d_call: .; cdr3_aa: CSYCRLGGAEATEAFF
v_call: TRBV7-8; d_call: .; cdr3_aa: CASSPRQFQETQYF
v_call: TRBV28; d_call: .; cdr3_aa: CASSLSALAKNIQYF
v_call: TRBV6-2/TRBV6-3; d_call: .; cdr3_aa: CASSQGLSYEQYF